The rows below give T cell receptor beta chains drawn from one sample of a study of shared clonotypes between healthy human individuals. The repertoire was sequenced with immunoSEQ multiplex PCR; TCRdb's copy has only in-frame clones and lacks some. The data contain fewer than 1.6 million clones, around 98.5% of them seen just once; the ten biggest clones take up approximately 0.38%. The sequenced material came from naive CD4+ T cells sorted from blood. These TCRs come from a man aged 30-40 years in good health. Each CDR3 is given with its conserved first and last residue. D genes are given only for firm matches. The listing skips clone size in some rows; elsewhere it reads once, few, many or a size class.

v_gene	j_gene	abundance	d_gene	CDR3aa	CDR3nt
TRBV9	TRBJ2-1	NA	TRBD1	CASSGRTGDYNEQFF	TGTGCCAGCAGCGGGCGGACAGGAGATTACAATGAGCAGTTCTTC
TRBV10-1	TRBJ1-1	NA	NA	CASSESAGARSAEAFF	TGCGCCAGCAGTGAGTCGGCCGGGGCGAGGAGCGCTGAAGCTTTCTTT
TRBV7-7	TRBJ2-1	NA	NA	CASSLNGQNEQFF	TGTGCTAGCAGCTTAAACGGCCAGAATGAGCAGTTCTTC
TRBV7-9	TRBJ2-3	NA	NA	CASSESGAPSTQYF	TGTGCCAGCAGCGAATCGGGAGCCCCCAGTACGCAGTATTTT
TRBV5-1	TRBJ2-3	NA	TRBD2	CASSLPLAGGPQDTQYF	TGCGCCAGCAGCTTGCCGCTAGCGGGAGGGCCTCAAGATACGCAGTATTTT
TRBV7-9	TRBJ2-7	NA	NA	CASSSPGYEQYF	TGTGCCAGCAGCTCACCGGGGTACGAGCAGTACTTC
TRBV27	TRBJ2-6	NA	NA	CASSHTGMGAPGANVLTF	TGTGCCAGCAGTCATACGGGAATGGGGGCCCCTGGGGCCAACGTCCTGACTTTC
TRBV11-3	TRBJ2-7	NA	NA	CASSLGGGYEQYF	TGTGCCAGCAGCTTAGGGGGCGGCTACGAGCAGTACTTC
TRBV5-5	TRBJ2-5	NA	NA	CASSLALRADLGTQYF	TGTGCCAGCAGCTTGGCCCTCCGTGCGGACCTCGGGACCCAGTACTTC
TRBV9	TRBJ2-5	NA	NA	CASSVGGSETQYF	TGTGCCAGCAGCGTAGGGGGGTCGGAGACCCAGTACTTC
TRBV27	TRBJ2-5	NA	NA	CASSLVGWGLETQYF	TGTGCCAGCAGTTTAGTTGGGTGGGGGCTCGAGACCCAGTACTTC
TRBV18	TRBJ2-5	NA	TRBD2	CASSSRGLAGVKETQYF	TGTGCCAGCTCATCGAGAGGACTAGCGGGAGTCAAAGAGACCCAGTACTTC
TRBV10-2	TRBJ1-2	NA	TRBD1	CASNPGGAYYGYTF	TGCGCCAGCAACCCAGGGGGCGCCTACTATGGCTACACCTTC
TRBV29-1	TRBJ2-7	NA	TRBD1	CSVNRGQGSYEQYF	TGCAGCGTAAACAGGGGGCAAGGTTCCTACGAGCAGTACTTC
TRBV10-1	TRBJ1-1	NA	NA	CASSETRLGTEAFF	TGCGCCAGCAGTGAGACGCGACTGGGCACTGAAGCTTTCTTT
TRBV28	TRBJ2-2	NA	TRBD2	CASSSPSGLNTGELFF	TGTGCCAGCAGTTCACCCTCGGGACTAAACACCGGGGAGCTGTTTTTT
TRBV7-9	TRBJ2-5	NA	NA	CASSPGGPETQYF	TGTGCCAGCAGCCCTGGGGGTCCAGAGACCCAGTACTTC
TRBV27	TRBJ2-1	NA	NA	CASSLFFRGTSYNEQFF	TGTGCCAGCAGTTTGTTTTTCAGGGGTACAAGCTACAATGAGCAGTTCTTC
TRBV28	TRBJ2-1	NA	NA	CASSPLVGIQFF	TGTGCCAGCAGCCCTTTAGTGGGTATCCAGTTCTTC
TRBV18	TRBJ2-2	NA	NA	CASSPGRGDTGELFF	TGTGCCAGCTCACCTGGACGGGGTGACACCGGGGAGCTGTTTTTT
TRBV15	TRBJ2-4	NA	NA	CATSGTYGIQYF	TGTGCCACCAGCGGGACATATGGCATTCAGTACTTC
TRBV7-2	TRBJ1-3	NA	NA	CASSFGNTIYF	TGTGCCAGCAGCTTTGGAAACACCATATATTTT
TRBV11-2	TRBJ2-1	NA	NA	CASSAGRLNEQFF	TGTGCCAGCAGCGCGGGACGGTTGAATGAGCAGTTCTTC
TRBV28	TRBJ1-5	once	NA	CASSPHTGGSQPQHF	TGTGCCAGCAGTCCTCACACCGGGGGCAGCCAGCCCCAGCATTTT
TRBV7-2	TRBJ2-4	once	NA	CASSWDWKNIQYF	TGTGCCAGCAGTTGGGACTGGAAGAACATTCAGTACTTC
TRBV5-6	TRBJ2-2	NA	NA	CASSLGRAGTGELFF	TGTGCCAGCAGCTTAGGCAGGGCCGGCACCGGGGAGCTGTTTTTT
TRBV2	TRBJ2-1	NA	NA	CASSLEGSGEQFF	TGTGCCAGCAGCCTGGAGGGGTCCGGCGAGCAGTTCTTC
TRBV7-2	TRBJ2-3	NA	NA	CASSTPGGTDTQYF	TGTGCCAGCAGTACCCCGGGTGGCACAGATACGCAGTATTTT
TRBV9	TRBJ1-1	NA	NA	CASSVAGGLNTEAFF	TGTGCCAGCAGCGTGGCGGGAGGACTGAACACTGAAGCTTTCTTT
TRBV6-4	TRBJ2-7	NA	NA	CASSGGRESSYEQYF	TGTGCCAGCAGTGGGGGACGGGAGAGTTCCTACGAGCAGTACTTC
TRBV7-3	TRBJ1-4	NA	NA	CASSLSGSTNEKLFF	TGTGCCAGCAGCTTATCGGGTTCGACTAATGAAAAACTGTTTTTT
TRBV19	TRBJ1-1	NA	NA	CASILRREAFF	TGTGCCAGTATTCTTCGCAGGGAAGCTTTCTTT
TRBV18	TRBJ2-5	NA	NA	CASSPQGLGETQYF	TGTGCCAGCTCACCGCAGGGTCTGGGAGAGACCCAGTACTTC